The T cell receptor beta chain under discussion was sequenced for a study of T cells in Graves' hyperthyroidism and ophthalmopathy (dated by TCRdb to about 2019). Regarding the complete study: Peripheral blood was collected at initial diagnosis, before any treatment. TCR V-J signatures able to tell the groups apart were searched for in a discovery cohort of more than 90 patients, of whom approximately 40 had Graves' ophthalmopathy and 57 had stable Graves' hyperthyroidism. Once sampling was done, hyperthyroidism patients were given methimazole at a starting dose of 30 mg daily, whereas ophthalmopathy patients were given high-dose intravenous methylprednisolone. The study also compared thyroid tissue and blood T-cell repertoires from over 5 Graves' hyperthyroidism patients. Prospective prediction of ophthalmopathy was tested in an independent validation cohort of approximately 19 hyperthyroidism patients and 15 to 17 patients who later progressed to ophthalmopathy. For training and testing, the 95 to 100 patients in the discovery cohort were randomly divided in a 7:3 ratio. TCR Vbeta CDR3 sequencing of 140 or so peripheral blood samples (under 45 ophthalmopathy, some 75 hyperthyroidism and some 17 progressor patients) is reported in the paper. Findings and caveats that apply to the study as a whole: Most expanded thyroid clonotypes (frequency above 0.001) were also detected in blood, suggesting blood repertoires may reflect thyroid immune responses. Sample size was not statistically predetermined, and blinding of investigators to group allocation was not performed. In cross-validation, a model built on a 13 V-J signature told ophthalmopathy apart from stable hyperthyroidism with under 90% sensitivity and about 81% specificity, and in testing the same model reached 80%/75%. In validation, progression to ophthalmopathy was predicted by the model with around 71% sensitivity and nearly 75% specificity, a median of about 6.4 months before onset.

Amplification of TCR beta CDR3 regions was carried out from RNA transcripts. A first-round RT-PCR of the TCR CDR3 used the HTBI primer set with the Qiagen OneStep RT-PCR kit. Libraries were constructed in a second round of multiplex PCR, after which size selection and purification were carried out. Paired-end sequencing of the libraries was performed with 100 bp reads on an Illumina HiSeq2000. The study's processing was this. SOAPnuke was used to process the raw data, with reads discarded if the reads contained adapters or uncalled bases, had a mean Phred below 15, or lacked an exact constant-primer or identifier match. COPE v1.2.5 was used to merge the high-quality paired reads, and each unique nucleotide sequence was defined as a clonotype. Clonotypes were aligned to IMGT TRBV, TRBD and TRBJ reference segments using MiTCR v1.1. The analysis was restricted to V-J combinations with a frequency above 0.0001, which together covered 99% to 99.2% of the repertoires. A TCS score was defined as the ratio between F50 (clonal expansion) and ExV (chaos), using BLOSUM62-based TCRdist between CDR3 peptides within each V-J. Welch's t-statistics and random forest reduced several hundred V-J features to 13, which were used in a naive Bayes classifier (R e1071). TCRdb reprocessed the public reads (quality trimming at Q25 with fastp, clone calling with MiXCR) and kept in-frame beta chains. Rows merge per CDR3 protein into single entries with the most common DNA and genes. Here the V and J calls rest on TCRdb's processing, not on the authors' analysis. The sample table contains about 500,000 distinct CDR3 sequences; only one count was recorded for 16% of them. In total, the top ten clones hold approximately 20% of the sample.

According to the germline V gene (reference sequence), CDR1 reads SEHNR and CDR2 reads FQNEAQ. V is cut by 4 bases and J by 7 bases, and the space between the germline ends is 8 bases. The CDR3 numbers 11 residues from cysteine through phenylalanine. The CDR3 DNA has 33 bases and is translated from base 1. On this clonotype itself: The antigen this receptor binds is unknown. One base away there is no much larger clone; base qualities are not given.

Stable Graves' hyperthyroidism was defined as the absence of progression to ophthalmopathy over 18 months of follow-up. The hyperthyroidism patients were between 18 and 65 years old and newly diagnosed, with a disease duration of less than 2 months. Exclusion was applied to patients with uncontrolled infections, other autoimmune diseases, pregnancy or lactation. Diagnoses were based on clinical symptoms, serum thyroxine and TRAb, thyroid ultrasound and orbital computed tomography. PBMCs were isolated from about 9.1 ml of fresh peripheral blood by Ficoll-Paque density gradient centrifugation. Trizol reagent was used to extract total RNA, and RNA quality was then checked on an Agilent 2100 Bioanalyzer.

The sequenced material came from blood. The rearrangement combines TRBV7-9 with TRBJ2-7, with the D segment identity uncertain. The receptor was isolated from a woman aged 18-29 years with Graves' hyperthyroidism. The DNA sequence follows: TGTGCCAGCAGCTGGGCGGATGAGCAGTACTTC. Its coded protein is CASSWADEQYF.